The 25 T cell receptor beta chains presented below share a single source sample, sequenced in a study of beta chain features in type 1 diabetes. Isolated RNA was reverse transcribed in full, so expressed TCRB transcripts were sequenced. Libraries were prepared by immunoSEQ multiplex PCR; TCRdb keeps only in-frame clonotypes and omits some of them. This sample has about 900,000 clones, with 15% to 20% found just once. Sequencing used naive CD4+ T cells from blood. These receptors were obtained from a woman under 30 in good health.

The CDR3, as DNA: TGTGCCAGCAGCTTTACTGGATCAGATACGCAGTACTTC. It yields the protein CASSFTGSDTQYF. This chain uses TRBV11-1 with TRBJ2-7; D unresolved. Germline V gene data show CDR1 as SGHAT and CDR2 as FQDESV (reference sequence). CDR3 size: 13 residues. V was pared by 3 bases and J by 9 bases, with 15 bases between.

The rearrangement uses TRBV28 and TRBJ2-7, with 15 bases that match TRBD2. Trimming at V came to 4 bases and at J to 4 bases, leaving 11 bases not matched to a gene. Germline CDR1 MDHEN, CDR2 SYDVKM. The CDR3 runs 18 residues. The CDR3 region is CASSSRRGLAGGNYEQYF. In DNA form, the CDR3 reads TGTGCCAGCAGTTCCCGGAGGGGACTAGCGGGAGGCAATTACGAGCAGTACTTC. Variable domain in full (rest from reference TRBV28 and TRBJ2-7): DVKVTQSSRYLVKRTGEKVFLECVQDMDHENMFWYRQDPGLGLRLIYFSYDVKMKEKGDIPEGYSVSREKKERFSLILESASTNQTSMYLCASSSRRGLAGGNYEQYFGPGTRLTVT.

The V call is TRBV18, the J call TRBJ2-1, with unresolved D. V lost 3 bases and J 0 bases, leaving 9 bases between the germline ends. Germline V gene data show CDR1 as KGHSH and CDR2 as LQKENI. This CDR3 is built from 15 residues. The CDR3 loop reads CASSPMITSYNEQFF. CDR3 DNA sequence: TGTGCCAGCTCACCGATGATTACCTCCTACAATGAGCAGTTCTTC.

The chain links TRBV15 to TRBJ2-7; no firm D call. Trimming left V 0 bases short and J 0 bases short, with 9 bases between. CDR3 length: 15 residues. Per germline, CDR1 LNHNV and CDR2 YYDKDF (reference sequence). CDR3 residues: CATSRDTLSSYEQYF. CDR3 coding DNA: TGTGCCACCAGCAGAGATACCCTGAGCTCCTACGAGCAGTACTTC. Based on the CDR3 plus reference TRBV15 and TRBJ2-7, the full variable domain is DAMVIQNPRYQVTQFGKPVTLSCSQTLNHNVMYWYQQKSSQAPKLLFHYYDKDFNNEADTPDNFQSRRPNTSFCFLDIRSPGLGDTAMYLCATSRDTLSSYEQYFGPGTRLTVT.

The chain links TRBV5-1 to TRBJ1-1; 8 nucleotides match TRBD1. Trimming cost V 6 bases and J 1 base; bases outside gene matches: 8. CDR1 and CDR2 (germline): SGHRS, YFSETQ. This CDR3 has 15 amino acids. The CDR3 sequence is CASKGRTGRNTEAFF. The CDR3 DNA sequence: TGCGCCAGCAAAGGGCGGACAGGGAGGAACACTGAAGCTTTCTTT. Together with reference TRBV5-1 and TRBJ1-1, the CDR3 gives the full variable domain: KAGVTQTPRYLIKTRGQQVTLSCSPISGHRSVSWYQQTPGQGLQFLFEYFSETQRNKGNFPGRFSGRQFSNSRSEMNVSTLELGDSALYLCASKGRTGRNTEAFFGQGTRLTVV.

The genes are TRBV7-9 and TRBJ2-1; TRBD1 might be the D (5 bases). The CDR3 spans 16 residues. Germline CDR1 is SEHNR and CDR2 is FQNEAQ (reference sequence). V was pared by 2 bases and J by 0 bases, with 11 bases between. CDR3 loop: CASSLLTGASYNEQFF. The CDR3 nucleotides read TGTGCCAGCAGCTTACTCACAGGAGCCTCCTACAATGAGCAGTTCTTC.

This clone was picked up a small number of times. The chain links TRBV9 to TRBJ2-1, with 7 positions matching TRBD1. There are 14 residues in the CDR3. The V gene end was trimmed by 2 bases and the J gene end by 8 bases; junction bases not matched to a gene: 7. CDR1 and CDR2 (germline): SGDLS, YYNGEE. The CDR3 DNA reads TGTGCCAGCAGCGTGGGACAGACACACGATGAGCAGTTCTTC. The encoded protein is CASSVGQTHDEQFF.

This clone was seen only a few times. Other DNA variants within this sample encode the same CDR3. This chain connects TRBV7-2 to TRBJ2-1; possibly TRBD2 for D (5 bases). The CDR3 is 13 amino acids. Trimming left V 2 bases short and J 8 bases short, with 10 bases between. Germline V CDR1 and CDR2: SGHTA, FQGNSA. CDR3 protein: CASSLTRADEQFF. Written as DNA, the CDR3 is TGTGCCAGCAGCTTAACGAGGGCCGATGAGCAGTTCTTC.

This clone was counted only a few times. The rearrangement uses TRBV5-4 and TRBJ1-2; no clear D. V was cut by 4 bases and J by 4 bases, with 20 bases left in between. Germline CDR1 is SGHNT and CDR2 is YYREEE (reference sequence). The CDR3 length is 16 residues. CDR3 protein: CASSIGPLEVGYGYTF. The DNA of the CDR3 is TGTGCCAGCAGCATCGGGCCTTTAGAGGTTGGCTATGGCTACACCTTC.

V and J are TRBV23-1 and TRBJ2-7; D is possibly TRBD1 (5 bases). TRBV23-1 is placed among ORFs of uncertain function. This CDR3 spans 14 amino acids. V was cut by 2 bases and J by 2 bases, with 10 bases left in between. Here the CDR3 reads CASSQRGQTYEQYF. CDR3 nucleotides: TGCGCCAGCAGTCAAAGGGGCCAAACCTACGAGCAGTACTTC.

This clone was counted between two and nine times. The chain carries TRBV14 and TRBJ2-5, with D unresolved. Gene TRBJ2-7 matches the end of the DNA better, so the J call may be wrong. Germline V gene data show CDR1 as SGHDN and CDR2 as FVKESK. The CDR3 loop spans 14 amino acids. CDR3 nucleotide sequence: TGTGCCAGCAGCCAAGATTGGGCTAGCTACGAGCAGTACTTC. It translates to CASSQDWASYEQYF.

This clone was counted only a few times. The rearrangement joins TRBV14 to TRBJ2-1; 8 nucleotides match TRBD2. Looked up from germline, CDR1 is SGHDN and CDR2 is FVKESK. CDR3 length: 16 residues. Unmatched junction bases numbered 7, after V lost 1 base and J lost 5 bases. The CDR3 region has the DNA TGTGCCAGCAGCCAAGGTGGGACTAGTCCACACAATGAGCAGTTCTTC. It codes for CASSQGGTSPHNEQFF.

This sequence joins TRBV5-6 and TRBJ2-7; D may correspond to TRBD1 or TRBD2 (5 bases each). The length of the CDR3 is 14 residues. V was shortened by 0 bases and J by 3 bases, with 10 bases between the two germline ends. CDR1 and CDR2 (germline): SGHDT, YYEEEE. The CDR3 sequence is CASSLAGTYYEQYF. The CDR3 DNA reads TGTGCCAGCAGCTTGGCCGGGACCTACTACGAGCAGTACTTC.

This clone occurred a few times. The CDR3 region has the DNA TGTGCCAGCAGCGTAGCCGGGGGAGGACTTGGAGAGACCCAGTACTTC. It encodes CASSVAGGGLGETQYF. The chain carries TRBV9 and TRBJ2-5, with TRBD2 as a possible D gene (6 bases). The V and J ends lost 0 bases and 4 bases respectively, with 16 bases between them. The CDR3 totals 16 residues. The germline V gene has CDR1 SGDLS and CDR2 YYNGEE.

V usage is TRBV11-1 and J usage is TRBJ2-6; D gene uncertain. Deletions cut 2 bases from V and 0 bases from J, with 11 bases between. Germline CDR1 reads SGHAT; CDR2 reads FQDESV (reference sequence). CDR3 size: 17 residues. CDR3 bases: TGTGCCAGCAGCTTATTAAACGGCCGCTCTGGGGCCAACGTCCTGACTTTC. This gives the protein CASSLLNGRSGANVLTF.

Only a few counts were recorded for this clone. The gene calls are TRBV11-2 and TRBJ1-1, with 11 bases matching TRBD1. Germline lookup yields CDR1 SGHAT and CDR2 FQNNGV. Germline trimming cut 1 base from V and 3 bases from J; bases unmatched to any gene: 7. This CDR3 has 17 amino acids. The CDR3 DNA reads TGTGCCAGCAGCTTAGCTGGGACAGGGGGTCGGGACACTGAAGCTTTCTTT. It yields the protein CASSLAGTGGRDTEAFF.

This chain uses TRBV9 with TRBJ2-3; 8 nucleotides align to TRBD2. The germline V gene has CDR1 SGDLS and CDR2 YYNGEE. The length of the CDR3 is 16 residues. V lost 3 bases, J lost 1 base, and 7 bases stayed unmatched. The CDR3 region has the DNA TGTGCCAGCAGCGGCGGACTAGCCCATGGCACAGATACGCAGTATTTT. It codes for CASSGGLAHGTDTQYF. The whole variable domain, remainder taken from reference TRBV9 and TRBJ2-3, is DSGVTQTPKHLITATGQRVTLRCSPRSGDLSVYWYQQSLDQGLQFLIQYYNGEERAKGNILERFSAQQFPDLHSELNLSSLELGDSALYFCASSGGLAHGTDTQYFGPGTRLTVL.

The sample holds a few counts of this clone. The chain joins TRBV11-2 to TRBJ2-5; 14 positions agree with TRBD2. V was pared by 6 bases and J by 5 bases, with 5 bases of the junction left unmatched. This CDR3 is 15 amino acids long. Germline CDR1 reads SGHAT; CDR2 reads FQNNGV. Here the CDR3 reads CASRWTSGRWETQYF. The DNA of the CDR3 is TGTGCCAGCAGGTGGACTAGCGGGAGGTGGGAGACCCAGTACTTC.

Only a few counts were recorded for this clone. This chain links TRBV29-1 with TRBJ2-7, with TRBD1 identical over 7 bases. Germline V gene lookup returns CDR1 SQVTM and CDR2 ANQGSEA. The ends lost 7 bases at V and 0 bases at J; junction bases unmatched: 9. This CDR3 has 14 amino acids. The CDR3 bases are TGCAGCGCCTACCTCCGGGACAGCTCCTACGAGCAGTACTTC. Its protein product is CSAYLRDSSYEQYF.

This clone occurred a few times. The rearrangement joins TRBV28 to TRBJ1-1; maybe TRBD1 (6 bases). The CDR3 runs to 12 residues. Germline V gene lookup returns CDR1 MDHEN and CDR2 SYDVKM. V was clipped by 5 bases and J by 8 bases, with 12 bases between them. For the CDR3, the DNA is TGTGCCAGCAGTCAAGGGGGAGGAGAAGCTTTCTTT. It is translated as CASSQGGGEAFF.

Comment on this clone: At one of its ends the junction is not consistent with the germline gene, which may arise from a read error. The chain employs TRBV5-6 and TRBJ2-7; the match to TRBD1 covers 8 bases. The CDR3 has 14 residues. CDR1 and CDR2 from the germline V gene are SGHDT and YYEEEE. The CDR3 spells CASSLYRTGQPGDF. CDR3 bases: TGTGCCAGCAGCTTGTATAGGACAGGGCAACCAGGGGATTTC.

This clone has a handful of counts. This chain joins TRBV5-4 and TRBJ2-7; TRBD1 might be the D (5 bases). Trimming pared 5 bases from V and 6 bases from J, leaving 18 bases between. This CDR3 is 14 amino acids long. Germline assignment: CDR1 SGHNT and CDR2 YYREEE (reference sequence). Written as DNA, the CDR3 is TGTGCCAGCAGTCCGGGTCTCCCAGGGCGCGAGCAGTACTTC. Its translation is CASSPGLPGREQYF.

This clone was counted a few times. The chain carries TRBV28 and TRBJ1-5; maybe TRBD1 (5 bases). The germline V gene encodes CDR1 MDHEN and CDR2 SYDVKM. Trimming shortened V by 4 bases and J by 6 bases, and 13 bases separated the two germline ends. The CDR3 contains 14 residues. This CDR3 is CASSSVRGAQPQHF. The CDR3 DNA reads TGTGCCAGCAGTTCCGTTAGAGGGGCTCAGCCCCAGCATTTT.

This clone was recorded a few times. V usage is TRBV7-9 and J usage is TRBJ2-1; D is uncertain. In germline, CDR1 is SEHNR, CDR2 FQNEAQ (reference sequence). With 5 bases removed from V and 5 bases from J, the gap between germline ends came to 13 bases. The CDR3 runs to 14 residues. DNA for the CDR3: TGTGCCAGCAGCCAACAGATGTACGACAATGAGCAGTTCTTC. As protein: CASSQQMYDNEQFF.

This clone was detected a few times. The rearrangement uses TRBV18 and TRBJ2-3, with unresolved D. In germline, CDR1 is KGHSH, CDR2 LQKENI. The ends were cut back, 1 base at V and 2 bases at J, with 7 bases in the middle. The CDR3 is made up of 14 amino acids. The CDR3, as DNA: TGTGCCAGCTCACCACAGGGCCCCACAGATACGCAGTATTTT. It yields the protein CASSPQGPTDTQYF. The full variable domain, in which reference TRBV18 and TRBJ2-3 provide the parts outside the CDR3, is NAGVMQNPRHLVRRRGQEARLRCSPMKGHSHVYWYRQLPEEGLKFMVYLQKENIIDESGMPKERFSAEFPKEGPSILRIQQVVRGDSAAYFCASSPQGPTDTQYFGPGTRLTVL.